This T cell receptor beta chain derives from a study of naive and memory T cell subsets. Study-level results: In CD4 and CD8 cells, diversity dropped from naive through EMRA.

The CDR3 has 15 residues. Germline V gives CDR1 SGHTA, CDR2 FQGNSA. After removal of 5 bases from V and 8 bases from J, the junction contained 10 bases not matched to a gene. As regards this clonotype: The antigen is undetermined.

Two oligonucleotides, mixed equimolar, formed the beta constant-region primer covering TRBC1 and TRBC2. Four rounds of PCR amplified the ligated cDNA using nested alpha and beta constant-region primers plus SP2. TCRdb re-called the UMI-ligation and nested PCR reads with MiXCR, one entry per CDR3 protein. The sample lists 30,000 to 40,000 distinct CDR3 sequences; approximately 17% were seen once. CMV status came from CD4+ IFNgamma after overnight CMV lysate stimulation. CD45RA-CD27- cells were effector memory; CD45RA+CD27- cells were EMRA. This rearrangement joins TRBV7-2 to TRBJ1-4, with TRBD1 matching 8 bases. The TCR comes from a human donor in good health. Material: effector memory CD4+ T cells from blood. Described subset: effector memory, CD45RA- CD27-. CDR3 coding DNA: TGTGCCAGCAGCCGCCGGACAGGGTTAGAAGAAAAACTGTTTTTT. Protein: CASSRRTGLEEKLFF.